This entry is about one TCR beta chain. Its antigen remains unidentified. These data are taken from a study of CD8 T cells in ankylosing spondylitis. TCRdb processed the 5' RACE reads anew with MiXCR; each CDR3 protein has one entry. This repertoire shows under 150,000 distinct CDR3 sequences, about an eighth found once; its top ten account for approximately 4%. The CDR3 has 15 residues. V was pared by 5 bases and J by 4 bases, with 19 bases between. Looked up from germline, CDR1 is DFQATT and CDR2 is SNEGSKA (reference sequence). Study-wide points: There was reportedly significant enrichment of clones that were disease-linked in matched ankylosing spondylitis synovial fluid. With a CD8+ phenotype, disease-linked clones were relatively rare in peripheral blood.

This receptor was identified in a female donor with ankylosing spondylitis or in good health (not recorded which). This chain joins TRBV20-1 and TRBJ2-3; TRBD1 or TRBD2 may be the D gene (5 bases each). Sequenced input: blood, either unsorted or a sorted T cell fraction (not recorded which). CDR3 bases: TGCAGTGCTCCTTCCGGGACCAATCGGGCAGATACGCAGTATTTT. Residues: CSAPSGTNRADTQYF.